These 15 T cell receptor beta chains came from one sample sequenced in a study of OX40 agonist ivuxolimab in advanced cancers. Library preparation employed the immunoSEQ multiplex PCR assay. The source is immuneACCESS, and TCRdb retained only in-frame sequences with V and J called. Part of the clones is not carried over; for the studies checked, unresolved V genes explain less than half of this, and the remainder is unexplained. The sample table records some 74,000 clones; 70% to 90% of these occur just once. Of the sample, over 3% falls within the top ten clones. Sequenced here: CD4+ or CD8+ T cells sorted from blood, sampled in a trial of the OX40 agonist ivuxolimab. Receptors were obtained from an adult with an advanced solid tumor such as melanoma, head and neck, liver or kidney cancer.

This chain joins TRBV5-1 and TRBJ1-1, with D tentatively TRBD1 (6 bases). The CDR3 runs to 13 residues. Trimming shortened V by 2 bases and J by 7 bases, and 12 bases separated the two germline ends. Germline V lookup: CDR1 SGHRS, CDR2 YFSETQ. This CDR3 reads CASSLTGNDEAFF. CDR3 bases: TGCGCCAGCAGCTTAACAGGGAACGATGAAGCTTTCTTT.

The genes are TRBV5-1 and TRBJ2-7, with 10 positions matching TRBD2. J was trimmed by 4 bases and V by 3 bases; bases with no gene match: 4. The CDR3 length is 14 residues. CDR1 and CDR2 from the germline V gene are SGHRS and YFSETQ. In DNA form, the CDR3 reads TGCGCCAGCAGCTCGGGACTAGCGCCATACGAGCAGTACTTC. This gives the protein CASSSGLAPYEQYF.

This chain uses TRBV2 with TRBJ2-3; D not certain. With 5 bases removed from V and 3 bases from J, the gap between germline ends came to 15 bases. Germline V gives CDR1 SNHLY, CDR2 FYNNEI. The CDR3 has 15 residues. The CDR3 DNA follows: TGTGCCAGCAGTCCACAAGCTGGAAGGACAGATACGCAGTATTTT. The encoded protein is CASSPQAGRTDTQYF.

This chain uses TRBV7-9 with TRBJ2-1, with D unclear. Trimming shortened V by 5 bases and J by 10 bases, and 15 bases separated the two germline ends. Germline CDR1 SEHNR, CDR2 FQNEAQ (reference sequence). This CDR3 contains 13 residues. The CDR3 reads CASSPVPSVEQFF. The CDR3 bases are TGTGCCAGCAGCCCCGTCCCGAGCGTGGAGCAGTTCTTC.

DNA of the CDR3: TGTGCCAGCAGCTTAGGGCTTGATGGCTACACCTTC. Translated, it gives CASSLGLDGYTF. This chain uses TRBV11-2 with TRBJ1-2, with unresolved D. V shed 1 base and J shed 6 bases, with 6 bases lying between them. The CDR3 runs 12 residues. Germline assignment: CDR1 SGHAT and CDR2 FQNNGV.

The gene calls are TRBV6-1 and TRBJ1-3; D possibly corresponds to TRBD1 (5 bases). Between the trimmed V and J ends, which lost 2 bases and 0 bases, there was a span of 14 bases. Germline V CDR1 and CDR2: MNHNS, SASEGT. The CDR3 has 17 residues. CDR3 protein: CASSEKQVWGSGNTIYF. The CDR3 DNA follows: TGTGCCAGCAGTGAAAAACAGGTGTGGGGCTCTGGAAACACCATATATTTT.

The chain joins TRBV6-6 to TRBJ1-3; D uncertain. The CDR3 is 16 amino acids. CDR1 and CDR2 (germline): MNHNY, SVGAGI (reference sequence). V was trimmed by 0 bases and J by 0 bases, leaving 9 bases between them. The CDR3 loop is CASSYSAHRSGNTIYF. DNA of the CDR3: TGTGCCAGCAGTTACTCGGCACACCGCTCTGGAAACACCATATATTTT.

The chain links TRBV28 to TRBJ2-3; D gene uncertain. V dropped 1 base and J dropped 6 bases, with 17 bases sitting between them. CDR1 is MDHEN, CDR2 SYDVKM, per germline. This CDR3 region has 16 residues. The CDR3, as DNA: TGTGCCAGCAGTTTATCCCGCAGCATTGAGGCGGATACGCAGTATTTT. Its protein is CASSLSRSIEADTQYF.

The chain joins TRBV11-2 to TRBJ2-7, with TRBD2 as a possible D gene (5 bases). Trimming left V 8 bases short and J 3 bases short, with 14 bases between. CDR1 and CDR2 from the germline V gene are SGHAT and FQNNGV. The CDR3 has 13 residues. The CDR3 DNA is TGTGCCAGCGCGGTAGCGCAAGTCTACGAGCAGTACTTC. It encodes CASAVAQVYEQYF.

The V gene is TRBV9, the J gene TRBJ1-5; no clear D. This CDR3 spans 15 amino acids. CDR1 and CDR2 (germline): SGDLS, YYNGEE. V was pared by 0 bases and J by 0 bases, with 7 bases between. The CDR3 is CASSVDSDSNQPQHF. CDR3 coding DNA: TGTGCCAGCAGCGTAGACAGTGATAGCAATCAGCCCCAGCATTTT.

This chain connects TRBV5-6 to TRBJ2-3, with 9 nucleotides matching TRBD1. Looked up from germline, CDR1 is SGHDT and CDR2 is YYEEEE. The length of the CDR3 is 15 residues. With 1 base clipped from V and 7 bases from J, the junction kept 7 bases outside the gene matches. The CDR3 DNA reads TGTGCCAGCAGCTTGCGGGGACAGGGTAAGAATACGCAGTATTTT. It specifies CASSLRGQGKNTQYF.

CDR3 protein: CASSRLTSGSYEQYF. The CDR3 DNA is TGTGCCAGCAGTCGATTGACTAGCGGCTCCTACGAGCAGTACTTC. J is TRBJ2-7 and V is TRBV7-9; 9 positions match TRBD2. Germline CDR1 and CDR2: SEHNR and FQNEAQ (reference sequence). The junction had 6 bases not matched to a gene; V was cut back by 6 bases and J by 0 bases. This CDR3 is built from 15 residues.

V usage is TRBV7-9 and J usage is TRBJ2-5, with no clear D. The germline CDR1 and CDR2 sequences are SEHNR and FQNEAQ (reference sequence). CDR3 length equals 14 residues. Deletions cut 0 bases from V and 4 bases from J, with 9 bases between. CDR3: CASSLAQGLETQYF. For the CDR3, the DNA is TGTGCCAGCAGCTTAGCTCAAGGGTTAGAGACCCAGTACTTC.

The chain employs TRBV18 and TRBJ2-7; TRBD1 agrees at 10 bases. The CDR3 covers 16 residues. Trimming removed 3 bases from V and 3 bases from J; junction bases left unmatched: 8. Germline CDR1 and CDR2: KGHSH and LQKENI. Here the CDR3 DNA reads TGTGCCAGCTCACCCCCGCGGACAGGGGGGCTCTACGAGCAGTACTTC. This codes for CASSPPRTGGLYEQYF.

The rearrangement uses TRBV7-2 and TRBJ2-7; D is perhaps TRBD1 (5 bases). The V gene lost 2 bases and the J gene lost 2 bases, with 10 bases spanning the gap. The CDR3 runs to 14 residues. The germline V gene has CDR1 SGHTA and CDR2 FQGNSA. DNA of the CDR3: TGTGCCAGCAGCTTAAGCCAGGGCCCCTACGAGCAGTACTTC. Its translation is CASSLSQGPYEQYF. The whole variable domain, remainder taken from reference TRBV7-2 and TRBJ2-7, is GAGVSQSPSNKVTEKGKDVELRCDPISGHTALYWYRQSLGQGLEFLIYFQGNSAPDKSGLPSDRFSAERTGGSVSTLTIQRTQQEDSAVYLCASSLSQGPYEQYFGPGTRLTVT.